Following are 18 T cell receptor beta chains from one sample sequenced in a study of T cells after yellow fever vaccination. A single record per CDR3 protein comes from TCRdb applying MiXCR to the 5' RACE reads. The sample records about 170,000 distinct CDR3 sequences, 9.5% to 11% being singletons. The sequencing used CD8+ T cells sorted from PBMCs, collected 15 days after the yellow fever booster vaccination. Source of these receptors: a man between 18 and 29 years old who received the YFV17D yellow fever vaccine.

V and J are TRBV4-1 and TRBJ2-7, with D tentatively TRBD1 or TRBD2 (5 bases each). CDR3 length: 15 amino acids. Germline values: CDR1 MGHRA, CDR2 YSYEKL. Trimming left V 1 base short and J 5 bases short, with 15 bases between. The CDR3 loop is CASSQVGDIGNEQYF. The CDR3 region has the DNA TGCGCCAGCAGCCAAGTGGGGGATATCGGCAACGAGCAGTACTTC.

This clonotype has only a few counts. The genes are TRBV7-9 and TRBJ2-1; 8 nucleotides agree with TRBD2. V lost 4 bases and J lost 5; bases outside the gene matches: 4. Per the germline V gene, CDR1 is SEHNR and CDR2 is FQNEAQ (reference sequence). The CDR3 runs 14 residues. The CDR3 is CASSSRGGNNEQFF. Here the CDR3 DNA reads TGTGCCAGCAGCTCCCGGGGGGGTAACAATGAGCAGTTCTTC.

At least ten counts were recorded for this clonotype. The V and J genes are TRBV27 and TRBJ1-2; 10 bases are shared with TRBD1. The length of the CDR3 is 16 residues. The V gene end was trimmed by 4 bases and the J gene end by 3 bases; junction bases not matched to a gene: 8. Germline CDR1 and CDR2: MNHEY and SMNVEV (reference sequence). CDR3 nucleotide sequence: TGTGCCAGCAGTTCCTACTTTGGGACAGGGGACTATGGCTACACCTTC. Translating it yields CASSSYFGTGDYGYTF.

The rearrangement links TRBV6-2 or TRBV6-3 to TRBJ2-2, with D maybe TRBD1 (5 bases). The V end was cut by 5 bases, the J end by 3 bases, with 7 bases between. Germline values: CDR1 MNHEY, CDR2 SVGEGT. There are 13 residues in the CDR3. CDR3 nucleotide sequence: TGTGCCAGCAGTACGACAGACACCGGGGAGCTGTTTTTT. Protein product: CASSTTDTGELFF.

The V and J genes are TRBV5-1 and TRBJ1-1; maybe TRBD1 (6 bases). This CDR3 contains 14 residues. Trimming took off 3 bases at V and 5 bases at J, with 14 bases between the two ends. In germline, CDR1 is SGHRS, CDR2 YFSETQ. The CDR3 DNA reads TGCGCCAGCAGCTCCGAAGGGGGGTATACTGAAGCTTTCTTT. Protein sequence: CASSSEGGYTEAFF.

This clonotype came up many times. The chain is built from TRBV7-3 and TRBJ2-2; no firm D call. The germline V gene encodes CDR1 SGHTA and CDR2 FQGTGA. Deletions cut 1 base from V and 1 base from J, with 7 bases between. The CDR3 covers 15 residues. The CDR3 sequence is CASSLSGENTGELFF. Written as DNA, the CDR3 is TGTGCCAGCAGCTTAAGCGGAGAGAACACCGGGGAGCTGTTTTTT.

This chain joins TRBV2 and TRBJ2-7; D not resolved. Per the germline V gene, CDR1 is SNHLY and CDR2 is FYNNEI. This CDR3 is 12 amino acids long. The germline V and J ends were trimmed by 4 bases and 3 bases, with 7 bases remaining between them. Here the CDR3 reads CASSGSFYEQYF. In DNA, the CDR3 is TGTGCCAGCAGTGGGAGTTTCTACGAGCAGTACTTC.

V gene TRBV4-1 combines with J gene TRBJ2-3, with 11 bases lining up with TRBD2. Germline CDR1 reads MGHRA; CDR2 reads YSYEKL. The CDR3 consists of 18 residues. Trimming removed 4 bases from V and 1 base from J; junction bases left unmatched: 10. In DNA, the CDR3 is TGCGCCAGCAGCCCTAAAGAGCTACTAGCGGGAGGCACAGATACGCAGTATTTT. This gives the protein CASSPKELLAGGTDTQYF.

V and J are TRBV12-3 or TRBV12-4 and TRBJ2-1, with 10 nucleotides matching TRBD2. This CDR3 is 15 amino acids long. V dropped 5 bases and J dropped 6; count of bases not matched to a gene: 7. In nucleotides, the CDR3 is TGTGCCAGCAGTCGGAGCGGGGGGGGCTTCAATGAGCAGTTCTTC. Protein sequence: CASSRSGGGFNEQFF.

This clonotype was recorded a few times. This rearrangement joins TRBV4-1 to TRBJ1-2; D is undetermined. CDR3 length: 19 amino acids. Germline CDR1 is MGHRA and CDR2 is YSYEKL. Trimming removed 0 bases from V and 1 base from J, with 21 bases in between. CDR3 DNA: TGCGCCAGCAGCCAAGATGCCCCCTCGTACTCGTATGGTAACTATGGCTACACCTTC. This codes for CASSQDAPSYSYGNYGYTF.

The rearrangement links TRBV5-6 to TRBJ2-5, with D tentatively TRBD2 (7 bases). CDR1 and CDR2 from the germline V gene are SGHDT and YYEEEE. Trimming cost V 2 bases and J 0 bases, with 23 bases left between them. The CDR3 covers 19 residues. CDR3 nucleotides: TGTGCCAGCAGCTTCATGCCTAGGGGGGGGACCCCGTACCAAGAGACCCAGTACTTC. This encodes CASSFMPRGGTPYQETQYF. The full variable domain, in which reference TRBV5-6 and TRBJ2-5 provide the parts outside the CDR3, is DAGVTQSPTHLIKTRGQQVTLRCSPKSGHDTVSWYQQALGQGPQFIFQYYEEEERQRGNFPDRFSGHQFPNYSSELNVNALLLGDSALYLCASSFMPRGGTPYQETQYFGPGTRLLVL.

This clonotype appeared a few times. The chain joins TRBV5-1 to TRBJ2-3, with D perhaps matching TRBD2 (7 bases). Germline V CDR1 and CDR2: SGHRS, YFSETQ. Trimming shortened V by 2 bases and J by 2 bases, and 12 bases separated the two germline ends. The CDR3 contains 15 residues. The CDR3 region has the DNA TGCGCCAGCAGCTTCGGGGGGCGAGACACAGATACGCAGTATTTT. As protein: CASSFGGRDTDTQYF.

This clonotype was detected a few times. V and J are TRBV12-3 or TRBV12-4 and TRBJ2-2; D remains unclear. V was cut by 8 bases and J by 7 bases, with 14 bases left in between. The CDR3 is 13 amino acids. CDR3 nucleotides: TGTGCCAGCCCGTCCCCCACGGGCGGGGAGCTGTTTTTT. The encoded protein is CASPSPTGGELFF.

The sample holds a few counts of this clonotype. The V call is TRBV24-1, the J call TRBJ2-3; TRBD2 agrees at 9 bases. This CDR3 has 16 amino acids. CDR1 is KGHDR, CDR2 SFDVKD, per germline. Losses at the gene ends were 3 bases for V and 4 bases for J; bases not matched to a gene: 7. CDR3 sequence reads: CATSDPNLAGPDTQYF. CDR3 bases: TGTGCCACCAGTGATCCAAATCTAGCGGGGCCAGATACGCAGTATTTT.

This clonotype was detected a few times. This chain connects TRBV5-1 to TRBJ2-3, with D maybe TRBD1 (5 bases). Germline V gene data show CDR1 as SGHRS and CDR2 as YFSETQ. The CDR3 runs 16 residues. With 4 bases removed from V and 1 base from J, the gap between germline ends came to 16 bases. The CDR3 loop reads CASSGPGGAGTDTQYF. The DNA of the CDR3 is TGCGCCAGCAGCGGTCCCGGTGGGGCCGGCACAGATACGCAGTATTTT.

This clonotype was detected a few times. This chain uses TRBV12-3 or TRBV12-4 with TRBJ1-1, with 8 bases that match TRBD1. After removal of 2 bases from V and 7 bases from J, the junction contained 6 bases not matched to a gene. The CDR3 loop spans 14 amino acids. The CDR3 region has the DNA TGTGCCAGCAGTTTATCGGGCAGGGGGCTTGAAGCTTTCTTT. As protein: CASSLSGRGLEAFF.

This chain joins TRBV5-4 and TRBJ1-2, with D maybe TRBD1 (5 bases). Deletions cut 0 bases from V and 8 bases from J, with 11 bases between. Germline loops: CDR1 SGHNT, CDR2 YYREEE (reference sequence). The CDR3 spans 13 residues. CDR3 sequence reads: CASSLAGTEGYTF. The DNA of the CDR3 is TGTGCCAGCAGCTTGGCGGGGACGGAGGGCTACACCTTC.

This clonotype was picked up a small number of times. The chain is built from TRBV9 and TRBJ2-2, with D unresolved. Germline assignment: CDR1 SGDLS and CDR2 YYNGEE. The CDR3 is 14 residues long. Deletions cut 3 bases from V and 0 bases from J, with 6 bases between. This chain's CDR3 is CASSAATNTGELFF. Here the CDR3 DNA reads TGTGCCAGCAGCGCGGCCACGAACACCGGGGAGCTGTTTTTT.